Each of the 24 T cell receptor beta chains below was sequenced from the same sample in a study of shared clonotypes between healthy human individuals. Sequenced by immunoSEQ multiplex PCR; TCRdb stores in-frame clones only, minus some. The sample carries roughly 200,000 clones, approximately 61% recorded once. Sequencing was carried out using memory CD4+ T cells sorted from blood. Regarding subset: CD45RA-negative fraction. These receptors were obtained from a man aged 30-40 years in good health.

The V and J genes are TRBV5-4 and TRBJ2-7; 7 bases are shared with TRBD1. Per the germline V gene, CDR1 is SGHNT and CDR2 is YYREEE (reference sequence). The length of the CDR3 is 13 residues. J gave up 3 bases and V 4 bases, and 4 bases lay outside the gene matches. CDR3: CASSHDRDYEQYF. In DNA form, the CDR3 reads TGTGCCAGCAGCCATGACAGGGACTACGAGCAGTACTTC. Full variable domain (outside the CDR3, taken from reference TRBV5-4 and TRBJ2-7): ETGVTQSPTHLIKTRGQQVTLRCSSQSGHNTVSWYQQALGQGPQFIFQYYREEENGRGNFPPRFSGLQFPNYSSELNVNALELDDSALYLCASSHDRDYEQYFGPGTRLTVT.

Comments on this clone: The junction and the germline gene differ at one end; a read error may be behind it. The chain carries TRBV11-2 and TRBJ2-7; D gene ambiguous. The germline gives CDR1 SGHAT, CDR2 FQNNGV. The CDR3 totals 13 residues. The DNA for the CDR3 is TGTGCCAGCAGCTTACTTTACCGGGCCGCCCCAAACTTC. Translation: CASSLLYRAAPNF.

The rearrangement uses TRBV19 and TRBJ2-2; D ambiguous. The germline CDR1 and CDR2 sequences are LNHDA and SQIVND (reference sequence). The CDR3 loop spans 12 amino acids. V was trimmed by 3 bases and J by 6 bases, leaving 5 bases between them. The CDR3 region is CASSIIPGELFF. CDR3 sequence (DNA): TGTGCCAGTAGTATTATCCCCGGGGAGCTGTTTTTT. The full variable domain, with the rest looked up from reference TRBV19 and TRBJ2-2, is DGGITQSPKYLFRKEGQNVTLSCEQNLNHDAMYWYRQDPGQGLRLIYYSQIVNDFQKGDIAEGYSVSREKKESFPLTVTSAQKNPTAFYLCASSIIPGELFFGEGSRLTVL.

This sequence joins TRBV2 and TRBJ2-5, with 10 bases lining up with TRBD1. Germline lookup yields CDR1 SNHLY and CDR2 FYNNEI. The CDR3 sequence is 18 residues long. V lost 4 bases, J lost 5 bases, and 16 bases stayed unmatched. The CDR3 DNA reads as TGTGCCAGCAGTGTAACTCCGGGACAGGGGACCTCCTGGGAGACCCAGTACTTC. This translates into CASSVTPGQGTSWETQYF.

This sequence joins TRBV11-2 and TRBJ2-7; maybe TRBD1 (5 bases). Germline assignment: CDR1 SGHAT and CDR2 FQNNGV. The CDR3 covers 16 residues. V was clipped by 7 bases and J by 5 bases, with 24 bases between them. The CDR3 DNA sequence: TGTGCCAGCAACTCAATCAGGGCCAAGGGGTTCCACGAGCAGTACTTC. Amino acid sequence: CASNSIRAKGFHEQYF. Supplemented by reference TRBV11-2 and TRBJ2-7, the full variable domain reads EAGVAQSPRYKIIEKRQSVAFWCNPISGHATLYWYQQILGQGPKLLIQFQNNGVVDDSQLPKDRFSAERLKGVDSTLKIQPAKLEDSAVYLCASNSIRAKGFHEQYFGPGTRLTVT.

The chain recombines TRBV28 with TRBJ2-1; D might be TRBD2 (6 bases). V lost 5 bases and J lost 3, with 11 bases in between. The CDR3 length is 14 residues. Germline lookup yields CDR1 MDHEN and CDR2 SYDVKM. Written as DNA, the CDR3 is TGTGCCAGCAGTCCGGGACTCGACTACAATGAGCAGTTCTTC. It codes for CASSPGLDYNEQFF.

The gene calls are TRBV11-2 and TRBJ2-2; tentative D call: TRBD1 (6 bases). Germline CDR1 and CDR2: SGHAT and FQNNGV. V was clipped by 3 bases and J by 0 bases, with 11 bases between them. The CDR3 has 16 amino acids. This CDR3 reads CASSFPQGANTGELFF. The CDR3 DNA reads as TGTGCCAGCAGCTTCCCACAGGGCGCGAACACCGGGGAGCTGTTTTTT.

The genes are TRBV11-3 and TRBJ1-3; D gene unclear. Trimming shortened V by 2 bases and J by 0 bases, and 17 bases separated the two germline ends. Germline loops: CDR1 SGHNT, CDR2 YENEEA. The CDR3 extends over 18 amino acids. The CDR3 loop reads CASSLFTKGLSSGNTIYF. CDR3 coding DNA: TGTGCCAGCAGCTTATTTACGAAGGGCCTTAGCTCTGGAAACACCATATATTTT.

The CDR3 protein is CASSTGVGGRQTEAFF. CDR3 coding DNA: TGTGCCAGTAGTACAGGCGTCGGGGGAAGACAGACTGAAGCTTTCTTT. The rearrangement links TRBV19 to TRBJ1-1; tentatively, D is TRBD1 (5 bases). Trimming took off 4 bases at V and 5 bases at J, with 20 bases between the two ends. Germline CDR1 and CDR2: LNHDA and SQIVND (reference sequence). The CDR3 has 16 amino acids.

This clone was seen a single time. V and J are TRBV6-5 and TRBJ2-7; D ambiguous. The CDR3 spans 15 residues. Germline CDR1 and CDR2: MNHEY and SVGAGI. Trimming shortened V by 4 bases and J by 8 bases, and 21 bases separated the two germline ends. CDR3 sequence (DNA): TGTGCCAGCAGTTCTCAACAATGGCCATCTACCAAGCAGTACTTC. This gives the protein CASSSQQWPSTKQYF.

CDR3 nucleotide sequence: TGCGCCAGCAGCCAAGGGTCATCAGATACGCAGTATTTT. Its translation is CASSQGSSDTQYF. The chain is built from TRBV4-3 and TRBJ2-3; no firm D call. Deletions cut 1 base from V and 4 bases from J, with 6 bases between. Per germline, CDR1 LGHNA and CDR2 YSLEER. CDR3 length: 13 amino acids.

The chain uses TRBV10-1 and TRBJ1-4; 7 nucleotides agree with TRBD1. The CDR3 extends over 14 amino acids. Germline CDR1 is WNHNN and CDR2 is SYGVQD (reference sequence). Trimming cost V 11 bases and J 0 bases; bases outside gene matches: 6. The CDR3 DNA is TGCGCCGGGCACCAGGGGGCAACTAATGAAAAACTGTTTTTT. This gives the protein CAGHQGATNEKLFF.

The chain is built from TRBV30 and TRBJ2-5; D remains unclear. Germline CDR1 reads GTSNPN; CDR2 reads SVGIG (reference sequence). The CDR3 runs 13 residues. Trimming cost V 1 base and J 1 base, with 7 bases left between them. CDR3 sequence: CAWSESLQETQYF. DNA of the CDR3: TGTGCCTGGAGTGAGTCCCTCCAAGAGACCCAGTACTTC.

The V call is TRBV2, the J call TRBJ1-1, with TRBD1 matching over 9 bases. The CDR3 covers 16 residues. Per the germline V gene, CDR1 is SNHLY and CDR2 is FYNNEI. V dropped 2 bases and J dropped 3; count of bases not matched to a gene: 7. CDR3 in DNA: TGTGCCAGCAGTGAACCAACACAGGGGGCCGACACTGAAGCTTTCTTT. Residues: CASSEPTQGADTEAFF.

The V and J genes are TRBV28 and TRBJ2-5; 8 bases are shared with TRBD2. Germline CDR1 MDHEN, CDR2 SYDVKM. J gave up 5 bases and V 2 bases, and 7 bases lay outside the gene matches. This CDR3 has 15 amino acids. The CDR3: CASSLAGGIKETQYF. CDR3 sequence (DNA): TGTGCCAGCAGTTTAGCGGGAGGTATTAAGGAGACCCAGTACTTC.

This clone occurred a few times. The chain joins TRBV9 to TRBJ2-7; tentative D call: TRBD1 (5 bases). V lost 0 bases, J lost 6 bases, and 13 bases lay in between. This CDR3 has 14 amino acids. The V gene's germline CDR1 is SGDLS and CDR2 YYNGEE. CDR3 nucleotides: TGTGCCAGCAGCGTAGATGCAGGGTTGGGCGAGCAGTACTTC. As protein: CASSVDAGLGEQYF.

This clone was detected ten times or more. This chain uses TRBV2 with TRBJ1-5, with D maybe TRBD1 (6 bases). V shed 10 bases and J shed 2 bases, with 15 bases lying between them. The CDR3 is 14 residues long. The germline gives CDR1 SNHLY, CDR2 FYNNEI. CDR3 residues: CATSGQSGNQPQHF. CDR3 DNA: TGTGCCACTTCGGGACAAAGTGGCAATCAGCCCCAGCATTTT.

This sequence joins TRBV5-1 and TRBJ2-2; either TRBD1 or TRBD2 may supply D (5 bases each). With 0 bases removed from V and 6 bases from J, the gap between germline ends came to 12 bases. Germline CDR1 is SGHRS and CDR2 is YFSETQ. CDR3 size: 15 residues. The CDR3 sequence: CASSLGWDGSGELFF. DNA of the CDR3: TGCGCCAGCAGCTTGGGGTGGGACGGATCCGGGGAGCTGTTTTTT.

The chain employs TRBV2 and TRBJ2-5; TRBD1 is a possible D gene (6 bases). Germline lookup yields CDR1 SNHLY and CDR2 FYNNEI. This CDR3 contains 15 residues. V was pared by 6 bases and J by 2 bases, with 16 bases between. CDR3 sequence: CASSGRGESQETQYF. The CDR3 DNA sequence: TGTGCCAGCAGCGGCAGGGGCGAATCGCAAGAGACCCAGTACTTC. Supplemented by reference TRBV2 and TRBJ2-5, the full variable domain reads EPEVTQTPSHQVTQMGQEVILRCVPISNHLYFYWYRQILGQKVEFLVSFYNNEISEKSEIFDDQFSVERPDGSNFTLKIRSTKLEDSAMYFCASSGRGESQETQYFGPGTRLLVL.

The V and J genes are TRBV7-2 and TRBJ1-2; D not resolved. This CDR3 is built from 14 residues. Trimming removed 2 bases from V and 0 bases from J, with 7 bases in between. From germline, CDR1 is SGHTA and CDR2 FQGNSA. The CDR3 bases are TGTGCCAGCAGCTTACCGTATTCTAACTATGGCTACACCTTC. Translated, it gives CASSLPYSNYGYTF. The complete variable domain, with remaining parts taken from reference TRBV7-2 and TRBJ1-2, reads GAGVSQSPSNKVTEKGKDVELRCDPISGHTALYWYRQSLGQGLEFLIYFQGNSAPDKSGLPSDRFSAERTGGSVSTLTIQRTQQEDSAVYLCASSLPYSNYGYTFGSGTRLTVV.

The chain is built from TRBV5-8 and TRBJ1-2; D is ambiguous. In germline, CDR1 is SGHTS, CDR2 YDEGEE. CDR3 length: 15 amino acids. V shed 0 bases and J shed 5 bases, with 14 bases lying between them. Here the CDR3 reads CASSLEGSRQYGYTF. In DNA form, the CDR3 reads TGTGCCAGCAGCTTGGAGGGCAGCCGCCAATATGGCTACACCTTC.

The gene calls are TRBV6-1 and TRBJ1-4; the match to TRBD1 covers 10 bases. Trimming removed 6 bases from V and 5 bases from J; junction bases left unmatched: 3. The germline V gene has CDR1 MNHNS and CDR2 SASEGT. The CDR3 loop spans 14 amino acids. The CDR3 spells CASSWGQGNEKLFF. The CDR3 region has the DNA TGTGCCAGCAGCTGGGGACAGGGGAATGAAAAACTGTTTTTT.

This clone was observed many times. The chain combines TRBV27 with TRBJ1-1; D unresolved. The germline V gene has CDR1 MNHEY and CDR2 SMNVEV (reference sequence). The CDR3 runs 15 residues. The V end lost 5 bases, the J end lost 4 bases, and 17 bases lay between the germline ends. The CDR3 DNA reads as TGTGCCAGCAGTCCCGGAGGCATGGAGGGCACTGAAGCTTTCTTT. It translates to CASSPGGMEGTEAFF.

This chain connects TRBV14 to TRBJ2-1; a weak D match, TRBD1 (5 bases). The CDR3 has 14 residues. Germline CDR1 reads SGHDN; CDR2 reads FVKESK. The V end lost 1 base, the J end lost 4 bases, and 8 bases lay between the germline ends. CDR3 region: CASSQASGYNEQFF. As DNA, the CDR3 is TGTGCCAGCAGCCAAGCTTCAGGGTACAATGAGCAGTTCTTC. The variable domain in full, completed from reference TRBV14 and TRBJ2-1, reads EAGVTQFPSHSVIEKGQTVTLRCDPISGHDNLYWYRRVMGKEIKFLLHFVKESKQDESGMPNNRFLAERTGGTYSTLKVQPAELEDSGVYFCASSQASGYNEQFFGPGTRLTVL.